The present T cell receptor beta chain was sequenced within a study of T cell responses to AZD1222 COVID-19 vaccine listed by TCRdb under 2021. About the investigation overall: AZD1222 recipients whose second dose came at about 4 weeks and those whose second dose came at about 12 weeks were combined into one group, since spike-specific TCR depth and breadth did not differ between the two schedules. TCR sequencing was performed for 233 trial participants, of whom about 200 were given two doses of AZD1222 and 26 were given two doses of MenACWY control vaccine. Trial participants were enrolled into age subgroups of 18-55, 56-69 and 70-plus years, which contained 148, 28 and 57 TCR-sequenced participants, respectively. Points the paper makes about the study in general: After two AZD1222 doses, both the breadth and the depth of spike-specific TCRs were significantly higher than at day 0 and than in MenACWY recipients. Because no day 14 peak-response samples were available, the repertoires could be characterized only after the peak T cell response. Most participants were white British and females outnumbered males, and the authors suggested that clonal diversity may have been underestimated. Only five or six AZD1222 recipients were SARS-CoV-2 seropositive at baseline, limiting conclusions about previously exposed vaccinees. The vaccine-associated CD4 TCRs covered the entire spike protein, and the dominant responses fell in regions 160-218 and 743-854. The 56-69-year group was small, and its depth increase did not reach significance, likely because of low power. Reportedly, close to half of the unique spike-specific TCRs recognized epitopes lying outside the regions that are mutated in the B.1.351 and B.1.1.7 variants.

V gives up 1 base and J gives up 5 bases, and the segment between their germline ends measures 15 bases. Reading from cysteine to phenylalanine, the CDR3 counts 15 amino acids. The sequence is cut down to CDR3 DNA, 45 bases in frame from base 1. Based on the germline V gene, the CDR1 and CDR2 sequences are SGHDT and YYEEEE. Notes on this clone: Its antigen is currently not known. No much larger clonotype is one base removed from it; base qualities were not supplied.

The CDR3 regions of human TCRbeta chains were analyzed by immunosequencing. On the study's bioinformatics: TCRs in the repertoires were matched against a reference library of SARS-CoV-2-specific TCRs that had been generated with the MIRA antigen-specificity platform. Breadth meant the fraction of unique TCRs that were SARS-CoV-2-associated, whereas depth meant the fraction of total T cells that were SARS-CoV-2-associated. Using the MIRA data, each spike-specific TCR was assigned both to the spike region to which the TCR was reactive and to a CD4 or CD8 class. Log10-transformed breadth and depth values were compared by one-way ANOVA with Sidak's multiple comparisons tests. TCRdb's version of the immuneACCESS table is confined to in-frame rearrangements and falls short of the full clone set. An unresolved V gene accounts for under half of the shortfall where checked; the remainder is of unknown origin. V, J and clone size reflect that table, while D and trimming were determined from the DNA. This sample comprises 150,000 to 200,000 clones, 88% of them detected only once. The ten largest clones represent approximately 8% of the sample.

The sample's time point label is to be understood as: baseline before first vaccination. Vaccinee samples were obtained from the UK trials COV001 and COV002, which included a single-blind randomized controlled phase 2/3 trial of AZD1222 (ChAdOx1 nCoV-19) in healthy adults. For TCRbeta chain sequencing, PBMC samples were collected from trial participants at day 0 and at day 28 after the second dose. The V and J segments used are TRBV5-6 and TRBJ2-5; perhaps TRBD1 is the D gene, with 6 bases matching. The starting material was peripheral blood, obtained on day 0 of AZD1222 vaccination. The clonotype comes from an adult in good health. CDR3 reads: CASSLYWGQGETQYF. Read as DNA, the sequence is TGTGCCAGCAGCTTGTATTGGGGCCAGGGGGAGACCCAGTACTTC. With the portions outside the CDR3 filled from the reference TRBV5-6 and TRBJ2-5 genes, the complete variable region becomes DAGVTQSPTHLIKTRGQQVTLRCSPKSGHDTVSWYQQALGQGPQFIFQYYEEEERQRGNFPDRFSGHQFPNYSSELNVNALLLGDSALYLCASSLYWGQGETQYFGPGTRLLVL.